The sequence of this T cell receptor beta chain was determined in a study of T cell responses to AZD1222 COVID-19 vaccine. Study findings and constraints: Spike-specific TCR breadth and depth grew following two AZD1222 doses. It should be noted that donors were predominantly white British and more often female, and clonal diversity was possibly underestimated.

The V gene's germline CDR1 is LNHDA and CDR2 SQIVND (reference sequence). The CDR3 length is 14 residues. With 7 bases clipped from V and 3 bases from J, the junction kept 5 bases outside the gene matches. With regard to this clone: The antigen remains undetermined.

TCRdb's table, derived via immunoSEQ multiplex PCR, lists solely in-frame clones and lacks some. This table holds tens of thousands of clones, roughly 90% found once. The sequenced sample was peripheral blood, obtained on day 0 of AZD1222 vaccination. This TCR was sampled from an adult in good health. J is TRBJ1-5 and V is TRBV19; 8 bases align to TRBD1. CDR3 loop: CASTTDRDNQPQHF. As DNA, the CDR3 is TGTGCCAGTACCACGGACAGGGACAATCAGCCCCAGCATTTT.